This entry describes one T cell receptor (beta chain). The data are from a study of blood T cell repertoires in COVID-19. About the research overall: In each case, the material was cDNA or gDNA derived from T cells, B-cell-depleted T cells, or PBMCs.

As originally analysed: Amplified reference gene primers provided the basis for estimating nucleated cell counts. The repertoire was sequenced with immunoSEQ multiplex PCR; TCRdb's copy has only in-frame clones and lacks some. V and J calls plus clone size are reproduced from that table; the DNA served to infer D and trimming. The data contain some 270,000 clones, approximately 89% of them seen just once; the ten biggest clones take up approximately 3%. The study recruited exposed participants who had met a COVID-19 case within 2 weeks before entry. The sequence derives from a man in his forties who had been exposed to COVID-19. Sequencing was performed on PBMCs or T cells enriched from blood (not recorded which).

CDR3 amino acids: CASSLIAGENTGELFF. In DNA form, the CDR3 reads TGCGCCAGCAGCTTAATAGCGGGAGAGAACACCGGGGAGCTGTTTTTT. The chain recombines TRBV4-1 with TRBJ2-2; 9 bases fit TRBD2. This CDR3 is 16 amino acids long. V lost 5 bases, J lost 1 base, and 5 bases stayed unmatched. CDR1 is MGHRA and CDR2 is YSYEKL in the germline V gene.